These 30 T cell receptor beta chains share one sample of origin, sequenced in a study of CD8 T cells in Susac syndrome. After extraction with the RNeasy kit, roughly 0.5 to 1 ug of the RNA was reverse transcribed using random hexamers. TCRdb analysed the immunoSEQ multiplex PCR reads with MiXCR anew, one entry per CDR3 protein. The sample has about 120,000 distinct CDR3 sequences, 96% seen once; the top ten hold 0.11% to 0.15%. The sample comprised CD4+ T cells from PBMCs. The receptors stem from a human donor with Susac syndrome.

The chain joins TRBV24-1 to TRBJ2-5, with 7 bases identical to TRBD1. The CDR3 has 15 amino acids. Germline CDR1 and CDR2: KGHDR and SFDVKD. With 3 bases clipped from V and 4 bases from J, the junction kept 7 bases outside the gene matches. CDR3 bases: TGTGCCACCAGTGATCTACAGGGGAATGGAGAGACCCAGTACTTC. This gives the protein CATSDLQGNGETQYF.

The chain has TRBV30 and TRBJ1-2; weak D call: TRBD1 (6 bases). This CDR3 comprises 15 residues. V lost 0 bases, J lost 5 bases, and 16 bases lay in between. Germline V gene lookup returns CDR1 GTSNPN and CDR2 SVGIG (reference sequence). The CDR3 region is CAWSVVAGAGYGYTF. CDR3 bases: TGTGCCTGGAGTGTTGTGGCAGGGGCGGGTTATGGCTACACCTTC.

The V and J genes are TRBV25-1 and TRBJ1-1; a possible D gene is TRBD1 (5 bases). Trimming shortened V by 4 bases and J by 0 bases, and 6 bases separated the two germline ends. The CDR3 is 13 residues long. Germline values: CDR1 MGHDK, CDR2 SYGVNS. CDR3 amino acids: CASSGGLNTEAFF. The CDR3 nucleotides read TGTGCCAGCAGTGGGGGACTGAACACTGAAGCTTTCTTT.

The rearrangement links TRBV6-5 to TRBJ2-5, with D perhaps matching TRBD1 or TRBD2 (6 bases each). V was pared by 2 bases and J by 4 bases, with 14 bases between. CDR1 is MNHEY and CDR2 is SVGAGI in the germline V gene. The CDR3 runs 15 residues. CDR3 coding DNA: TGTGCCAGCAGTTACGGCGGGACATCACGAGAGACCCAGTACTTC. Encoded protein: CASSYGGTSRETQYF.

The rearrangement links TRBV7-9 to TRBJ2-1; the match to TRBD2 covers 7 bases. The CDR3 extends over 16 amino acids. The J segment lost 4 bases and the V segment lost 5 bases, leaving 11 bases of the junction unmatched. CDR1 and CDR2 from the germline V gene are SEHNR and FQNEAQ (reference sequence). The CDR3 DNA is TGTGCCAGCAGCCCCAAGTCGGCGGGAGTTTACAATGAGCAGTTCTTC. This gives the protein CASSPKSAGVYNEQFF.

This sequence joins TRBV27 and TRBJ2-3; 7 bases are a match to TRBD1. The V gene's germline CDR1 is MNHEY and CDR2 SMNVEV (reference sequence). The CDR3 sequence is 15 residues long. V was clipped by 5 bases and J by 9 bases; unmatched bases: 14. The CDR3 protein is CASSLRDSLVGTQYF. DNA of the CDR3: TGTGCCAGCAGTCTGAGGGACAGCCTTGTGGGAACGCAGTATTTT.

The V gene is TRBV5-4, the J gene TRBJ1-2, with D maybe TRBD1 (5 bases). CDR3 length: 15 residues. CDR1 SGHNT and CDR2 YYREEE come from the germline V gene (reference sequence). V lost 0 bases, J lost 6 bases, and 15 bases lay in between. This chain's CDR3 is CASSLDVSGVHGYTF. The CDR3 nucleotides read TGTGCCAGCAGCTTGGATGTGTCGGGGGTTCATGGCTACACCTTC.

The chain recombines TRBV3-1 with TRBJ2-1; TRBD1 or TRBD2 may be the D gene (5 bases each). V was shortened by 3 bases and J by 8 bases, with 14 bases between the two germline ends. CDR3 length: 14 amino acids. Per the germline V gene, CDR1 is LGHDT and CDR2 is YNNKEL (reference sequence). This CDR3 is CASSHAGGRDEQFF. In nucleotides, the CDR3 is TGTGCCAGCAGCCACGCTGGGGGACGGGATGAGCAGTTCTTC.

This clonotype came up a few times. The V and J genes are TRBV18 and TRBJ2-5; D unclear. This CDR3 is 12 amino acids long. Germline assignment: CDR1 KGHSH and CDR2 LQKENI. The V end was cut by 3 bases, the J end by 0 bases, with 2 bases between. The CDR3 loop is CASSPYQETQYF. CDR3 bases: TGTGCCAGCTCACCTTACCAAGAGACCCAGTACTTC.

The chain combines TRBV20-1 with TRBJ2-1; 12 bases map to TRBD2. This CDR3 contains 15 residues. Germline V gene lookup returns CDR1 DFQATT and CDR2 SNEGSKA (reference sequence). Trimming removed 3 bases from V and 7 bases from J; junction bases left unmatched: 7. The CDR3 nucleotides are TGCAGTGCTAGCCAGACTAGCGGGAGTAGAAATGAGCAGTTCTTC. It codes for CSASQTSGSRNEQFF.

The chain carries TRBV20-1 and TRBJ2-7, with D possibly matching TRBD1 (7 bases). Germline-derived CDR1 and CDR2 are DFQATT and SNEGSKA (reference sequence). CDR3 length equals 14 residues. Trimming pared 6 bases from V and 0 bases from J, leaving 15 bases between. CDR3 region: CSALQGGNSYEQYF. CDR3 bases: TGCAGTGCACTGCAGGGGGGAAACTCCTACGAGCAGTACTTC.

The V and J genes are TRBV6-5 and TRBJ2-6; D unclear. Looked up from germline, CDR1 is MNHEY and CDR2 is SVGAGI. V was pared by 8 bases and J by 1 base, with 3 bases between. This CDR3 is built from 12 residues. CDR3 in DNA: TGTGCCAGCGCTTCTGGGGCCAACGTCCTGACTTTC. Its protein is CASASGANVLTF.

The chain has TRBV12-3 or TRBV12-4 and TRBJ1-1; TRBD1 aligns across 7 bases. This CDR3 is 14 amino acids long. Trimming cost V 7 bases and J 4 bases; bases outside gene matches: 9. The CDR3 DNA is TGTGCCAGCACCTCGCAGGGGGTAGGCACTGAAGCTTTCTTT. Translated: CASTSQGVGTEAFF.

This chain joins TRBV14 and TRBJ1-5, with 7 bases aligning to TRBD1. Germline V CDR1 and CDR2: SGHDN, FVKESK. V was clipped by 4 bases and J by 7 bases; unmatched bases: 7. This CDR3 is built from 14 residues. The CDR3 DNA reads TGTGCCAGCAGCCCACAGGGGACGGGACAGCCCCAGCATTTT. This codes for CASSPQGTGQPQHF.

Written as DNA, the CDR3 is TGTGCCAGCAGCTTTGGACGGGGAAATCAGCCCCAGCATTTT. Its translation: CASSFGRGNQPQHF. The gene calls are TRBV12-3 or TRBV12-4 and TRBJ1-5; D gene uncertain. CDR3 length equals 14 residues. With 6 bases removed from V and 4 bases from J, the gap between germline ends came to 13 bases.

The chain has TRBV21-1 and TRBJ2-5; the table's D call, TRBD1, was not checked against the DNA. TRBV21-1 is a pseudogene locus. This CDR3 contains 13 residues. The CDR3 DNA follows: TGTGCCAGCAGCAACCGGGGCCAAGAGACCCAGTACTTC. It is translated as CASSNRGQETQYF.

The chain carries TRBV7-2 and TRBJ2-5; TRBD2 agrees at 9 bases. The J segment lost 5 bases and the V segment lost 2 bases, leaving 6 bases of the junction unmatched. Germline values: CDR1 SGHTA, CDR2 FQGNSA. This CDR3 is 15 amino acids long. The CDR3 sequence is CASSLRGRVRETQYF. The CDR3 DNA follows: TGTGCCAGCAGCTTACGCGGGAGGGTACGGGAGACCCAGTACTTC. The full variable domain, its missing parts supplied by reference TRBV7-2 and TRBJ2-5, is GAGVSQSPSNKVTEKGKDVELRCDPISGHTALYWYRQSLGQGLEFLIYFQGNSAPDKSGLPSDRFSAERTGGSVSTLTIQRTQQEDSAVYLCASSLRGRVRETQYFGPGTRLLVL.

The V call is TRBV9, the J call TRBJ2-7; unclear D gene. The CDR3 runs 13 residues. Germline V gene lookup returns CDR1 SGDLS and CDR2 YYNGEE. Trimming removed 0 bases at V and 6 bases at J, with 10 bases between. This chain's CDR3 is CASSVEGYSEQYF. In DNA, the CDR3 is TGTGCCAGCAGCGTAGAAGGGTACTCCGAGCAGTACTTC.

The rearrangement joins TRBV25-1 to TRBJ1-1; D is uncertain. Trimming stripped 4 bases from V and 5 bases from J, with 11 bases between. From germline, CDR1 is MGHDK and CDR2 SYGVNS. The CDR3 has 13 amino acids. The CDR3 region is CASSGWGETEAFF. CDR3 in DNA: TGTGCCAGCAGTGGGTGGGGAGAAACTGAAGCTTTCTTT.

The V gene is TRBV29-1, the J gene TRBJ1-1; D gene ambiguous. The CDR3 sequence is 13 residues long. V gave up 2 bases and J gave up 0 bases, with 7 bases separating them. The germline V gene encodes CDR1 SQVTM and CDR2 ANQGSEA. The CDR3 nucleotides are TGCAGCGTTGAACTACTTATGAACACTGAAGCTTTCTTT. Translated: CSVELLMNTEAFF.

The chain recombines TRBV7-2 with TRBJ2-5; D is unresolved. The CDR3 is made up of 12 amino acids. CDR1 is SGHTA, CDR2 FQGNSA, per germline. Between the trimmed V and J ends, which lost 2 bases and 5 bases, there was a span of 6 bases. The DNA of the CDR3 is TGTGCCAGCAGCTTATTGAGGGAGACCCAGTACTTC. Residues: CASSLLRETQYF.

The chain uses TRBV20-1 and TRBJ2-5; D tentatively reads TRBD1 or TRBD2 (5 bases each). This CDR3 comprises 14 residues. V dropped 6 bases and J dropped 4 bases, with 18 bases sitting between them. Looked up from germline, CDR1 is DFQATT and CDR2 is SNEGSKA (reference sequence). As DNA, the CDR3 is TGCAGTGCATACCCTCCGGGACGACCAGAGACCCAGTACTTC. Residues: CSAYPPGRPETQYF.

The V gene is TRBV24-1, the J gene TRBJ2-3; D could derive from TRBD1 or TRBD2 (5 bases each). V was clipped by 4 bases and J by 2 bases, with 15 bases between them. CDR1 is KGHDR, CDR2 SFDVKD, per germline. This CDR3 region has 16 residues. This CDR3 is CATSDPGTTTTDTQYF. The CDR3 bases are TGTGCCACCAGTGACCCAGGGACCACAACCACAGATACGCAGTATTTT.

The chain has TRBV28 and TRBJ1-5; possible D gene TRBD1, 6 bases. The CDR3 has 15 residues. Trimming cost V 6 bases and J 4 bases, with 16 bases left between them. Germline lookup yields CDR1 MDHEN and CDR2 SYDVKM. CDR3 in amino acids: CASSLTGKGNQPQHF. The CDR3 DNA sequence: TGTGCCAGCAGCCTAACAGGGAAAGGAAATCAGCCCCAGCATTTT.

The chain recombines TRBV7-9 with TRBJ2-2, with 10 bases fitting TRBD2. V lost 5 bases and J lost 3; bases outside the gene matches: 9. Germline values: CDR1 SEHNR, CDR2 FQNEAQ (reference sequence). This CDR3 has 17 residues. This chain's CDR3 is CASSPTSSGGYTGELFF. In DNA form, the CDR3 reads TGTGCCAGCAGCCCCACATCTAGCGGGGGATACACCGGGGAGCTGTTTTTT.

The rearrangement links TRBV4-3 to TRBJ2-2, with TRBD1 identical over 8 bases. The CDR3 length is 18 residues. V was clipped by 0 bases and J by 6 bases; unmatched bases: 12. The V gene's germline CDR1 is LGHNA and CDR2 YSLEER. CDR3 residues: CASSQELVVTGVPGELFF. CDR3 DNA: TGCGCCAGCAGCCAAGAGTTGGTAGTGACAGGGGTCCCCGGGGAGCTGTTTTTT.

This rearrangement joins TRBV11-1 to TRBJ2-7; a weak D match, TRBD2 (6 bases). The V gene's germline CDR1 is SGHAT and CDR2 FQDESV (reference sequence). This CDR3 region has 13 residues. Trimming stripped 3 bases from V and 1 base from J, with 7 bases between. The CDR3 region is CASSFSGSYEQYF. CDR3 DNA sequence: TGTGCCAGCAGCTTTAGCGGATCCTACGAGCAGTACTTC.

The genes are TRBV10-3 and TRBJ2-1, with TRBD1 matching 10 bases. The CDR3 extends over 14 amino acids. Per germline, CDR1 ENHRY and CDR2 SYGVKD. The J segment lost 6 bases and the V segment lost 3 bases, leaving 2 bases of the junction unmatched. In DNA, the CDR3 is TGTGCCATCAGTGAAGACAGGGGGCCCAATGAGCAGTTCTTC. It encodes CAISEDRGPNEQFF.

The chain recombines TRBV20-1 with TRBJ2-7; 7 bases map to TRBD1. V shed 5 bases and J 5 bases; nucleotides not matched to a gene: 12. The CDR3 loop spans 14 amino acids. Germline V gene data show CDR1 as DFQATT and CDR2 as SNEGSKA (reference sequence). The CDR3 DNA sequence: TGCAGTGCTTACCCACAGGGGAGAGAGAACGAGCAGTACTTC. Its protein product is CSAYPQGRENEQYF.

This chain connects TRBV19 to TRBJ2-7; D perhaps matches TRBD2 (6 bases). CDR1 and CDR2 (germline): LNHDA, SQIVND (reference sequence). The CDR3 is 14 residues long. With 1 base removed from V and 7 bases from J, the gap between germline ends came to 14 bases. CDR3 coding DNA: TGTGCCAGTAGTATAGTAGGGGACTCGTCGGAGCAGTACTTC. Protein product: CASSIVGDSSEQYF.